This paragraph covers one T cell receptor (beta chain) sequence. Time point defined: week 3, after first cycle of checkpoint inhibitor. Samples come from before therapy and from week 3 after the first blockade cycle. Apart from a couple of fast progressors, RECIST 1.1 response was judged 12 weeks post-infusion. Patients had no prior systemic cancer treatment, immunosuppressants or other active cancers. This entry is derived from a study of blood T cell dynamics during melanoma immunotherapy. In the study overall: First-line therapy was either pembrolizumab or nivolumab with ipilimumab for metastatic melanoma.

J was trimmed by 7 bases and V by 5 bases; bases with no gene match: 5. Per germline, CDR1 ENHRY and CDR2 SYGVKD. CDR3 length equals 14 residues. Using immunoSEQ multiplex PCR, the repertoire was profiled, and TCRdb retains in-frame clones only, with some absent. The sample has approximately 15,000 clones; about nine tenths are singletons. The V gene is TRBV10-3, the J gene TRBJ2-2, with 9 bases fitting TRBD2. Sample: blood, taken from a patient treated with checkpoint blockade. The receptor was isolated from a human donor with melanoma. CDR3 in amino acids: CAISWLAGDGELFF. CDR3 sequence (DNA): TGTGCCATCAGTTGGTTAGCGGGAGACGGGGAGCTGTTTTTT.